These 22 T cell receptor beta chains came from one sample sequenced in a study of PD-1 blockade in mismatch repair-deficient tumors. Sequencing used immunoSEQ multiplex PCR; TCRdb keeps in-frame clones, though not all of them. This sample has about 100,000 clones, with about four fifths found just once. Sequencing used peripheral blood, obtained roughly 36 weeks after starting pembrolizumab. These TCRs come from an adult with mismatch repair-deficient cancer.

This rearrangement joins TRBV19 to TRBJ2-7, with a tentative D call TRBD1 (6 bases). V lost 4 bases to trimming and J lost 0 bases, with 10 bases between them. From germline, CDR1 is LNHDA and CDR2 SQIVND (reference sequence). The CDR3 covers 14 residues. The CDR3 spells CASSTDSRSYEQYF. The CDR3, as DNA: TGTGCCAGTAGTACGGACAGCCGCTCCTACGAGCAGTACTTC.

The chain links TRBV5-4 to TRBJ2-2, with 14 bases aligning to TRBD2. V lost 3 bases and J lost 3; bases outside the gene matches: 4. Germline assignment: CDR1 SGHNT and CDR2 YYREEE (reference sequence). This CDR3 comprises 17 residues. The chain's CDR3 is CASSSGTSGSYTGELFF. The CDR3 bases are TGTGCCAGCAGCTCCGGGACTAGCGGGAGTTACACCGGGGAGCTGTTTTTT.

In nucleotides, the CDR3 is TGTGCCAGTAGTCTGGCAGGGACAGCAACCACTGAAGCTTTCTTT. Protein product: CASSLAGTATTEAFF. J is TRBJ1-1 and V is TRBV19; the match to TRBD1 covers 7 bases. The CDR3 loop spans 15 amino acids. V was pared by 5 bases and J by 4 bases, with 10 bases of the junction left unmatched. The germline V gene encodes CDR1 LNHDA and CDR2 SQIVND (reference sequence).

CDR3 sequence (DNA): TGTGCCAGCAGCGGGGCGTACTCTGGGGCCAACGTCCTGACTTTC. It translates to CASSGAYSGANVLTF. The V call is TRBV11-3, the J call TRBJ2-6; possibly TRBD1 for D (5 bases). Germline V gives CDR1 SGHNT, CDR2 YENEEA. Trimming pared 5 bases from V and 0 bases from J, leaving 8 bases between. This CDR3 spans 15 amino acids.

The chain has TRBV6-5 and TRBJ2-7; TRBD1 or TRBD2 may be the D gene (6 bases each). Between the trimmed V and J ends, which lost 0 bases and 4 bases, there was a span of 16 bases. The CDR3 loop spans 16 amino acids. From germline, CDR1 is MNHEY and CDR2 SVGAGI. The CDR3 sequence: CASSYSGGYREYEQYF. CDR3 bases: TGTGCCAGCAGTTACTCGGGGGGCTACAGGGAATACGAGCAGTACTTC.

This clone was observed a single time. The chain couples TRBV19 to TRBJ1-5; 8 bases line up with TRBD1. The CDR3 has 15 residues. Trimming at V came to 5 bases and at J to 2 bases, leaving 5 bases not matched to a gene. The germline V gene encodes CDR1 LNHDA and CDR2 SQIVND (reference sequence). Here the CDR3 reads CASSSDRGGNQPQHF. The CDR3 nucleotides read TGTGCCAGTAGTTCCGACAGGGGTGGCAATCAGCCCCAGCATTTT.

The CDR3 DNA reads TGTGCCAGCAGCCCCGGGGGGAATGGGTACAATGAGCAGTTCTTC. This translates into CASSPGGNGYNEQFF. This rearrangement joins TRBV7-9 to TRBJ2-1; 7 positions agree with TRBD2. Trimming cost V 5 bases and J 4 bases; bases outside gene matches: 8. Germline assignment: CDR1 SEHNR and CDR2 FQNEAQ (reference sequence). The CDR3 spans 15 residues.

The genes are TRBV2 and TRBJ2-7; 10 positions match TRBD2. CDR1 is SNHLY, CDR2 FYNNEI, per germline. The V gene end was trimmed by 4 bases and the J gene end by 2 bases; junction bases not matched to a gene: 8. This CDR3 region has 16 residues. The DNA of the CDR3 is TGTGCCAGCAGTGCGCCGCTAGCGGGAGTGGCCTACGAGCAGTACTTC. This codes for CASSAPLAGVAYEQYF.

With respect to this clone: One junction end disagrees with the germline gene, perhaps due to a read error. This CDR3 is also generated by other DNA sequences in the sample. The chain employs TRBV5-8 and TRBJ2-1, with 12 bases lining up with TRBD2. This CDR3 is 15 amino acids long. Per germline, CDR1 SGHTS and CDR2 YDEGEE. CDR3 DNA: TGTGCCAGCAGTTTGGGACTAGCGGGTTACAATGAGCAGTTCTTC. Amino acids: CASSLGLAGYNEQFF.

V gene TRBV7-2 combines with J gene TRBJ2-7; D is perhaps TRBD1 (5 bases). This CDR3 has 12 amino acids. The V gene's germline CDR1 is SGHTA and CDR2 FQGNSA. Trimming stripped 4 bases from V and 10 bases from J, with 14 bases between. CDR3 nucleotide sequence: TGTGCCAGCAGCTCAACATCAGGGTCCCAGTACTTC. It is translated as CASSSTSGSQYF.

The V and J genes are TRBV7-2 and TRBJ2-3; no definite D call. Trimming removed 1 base from V and 2 bases from J, with 7 bases in between. Germline V lookup: CDR1 SGHTA, CDR2 FQGNSA. The CDR3 contains 14 residues. In DNA, the CDR3 is TGTGCCAGCAGCTTAGAACTTGCCACAGATACGCAGTATTTT. The encoded protein is CASSLELATDTQYF.

This rearrangement joins TRBV9 to TRBJ2-7; D is possibly TRBD1 or TRBD2 (5 bases each). This CDR3 region has 13 residues. V was trimmed by 4 bases and J by 1 base, leaving 9 bases between them. CDR1 SGDLS and CDR2 YYNGEE come from the germline V gene. CDR3 DNA sequence: TGTGCCAGCAGCCCGTGGGGGTCCTACGAGCAGTACTTC. It specifies CASSPWGSYEQYF.

Concerning this clone: The junction shows a germline mismatch at one end, possibly a read error. The chain uses TRBV5-1 and TRBJ1-2; D ambiguous. Germline CDR1 SGHRS, CDR2 YFSETQ. The CDR3 contains 15 residues. DNA for the CDR3: TGTGCCAGCAGCTTGTCGGCCGTTCGCCGCCACGGCTACACCTTC. This gives the protein CASSLSAVRRHGYTF.

The chain uses TRBV5-1 and TRBJ2-5, with TRBD1 identical over 10 bases. The CDR3 is 14 residues long. V shed 3 bases, J shed 5 bases, and the junction held 4 bases outside the gene matches. CDR1 SGHRS and CDR2 YFSETQ come from the germline V gene. CDR3 residues: CASSSGTGAETQYF. CDR3 sequence (DNA): TGCGCCAGCAGCTCCGGGACAGGGGCGGAGACCCAGTACTTC.

The chain is built from TRBV6-5 and TRBJ1-5, with 8 bases aligning to TRBD1. The CDR3 is made up of 14 amino acids. The V gene's germline CDR1 is MNHEY and CDR2 SVGAGI. J gave up 5 bases and V 6 bases, and 6 bases lay outside the gene matches. The CDR3 sequence: CASSRGQGYQPQHF. As DNA, the CDR3 is TGTGCCAGCAGCCGAGGACAGGGTTATCAGCCCCAGCATTTT.

J is TRBJ1-1 and V is TRBV6-6; 11 bases are shared with TRBD1. The CDR3 totals 15 residues. CDR1 MNHNY and CDR2 SVGAGI come from the germline V gene (reference sequence). V trimming: 5 bases; J trimming: 2 bases; junction bases outside the gene matches: 4. CDR3 coding DNA: TGTGCCAGCAGTGGGACAGGGGGGGTAAACACTGAAGCTTTCTTT. It specifies CASSGTGGVNTEAFF.

The CDR3 loop reads CASSNPGQGDRYTF. The CDR3 DNA follows: TGTGCCAGCAGTAACCCTGGGCAGGGGGATCGCTACACCTTC. The V and J genes are TRBV6-6 and TRBJ1-2, with 7 bases matching TRBD1. Looked up from germline, CDR1 is MNHNY and CDR2 is SVGAGI (reference sequence). This CDR3 is built from 14 residues. V lost 5 bases, J lost 9 bases, and 12 bases stayed unmatched.

The chain has TRBV27 and TRBJ1-2, with D possibly TRBD1 on 6 matching bases. The CDR3 spans 13 residues. The V gene's germline CDR1 is MNHEY and CDR2 SMNVEV (reference sequence). Trimming took 0 bases from V and 8 from J, leaving 10 bases between them. DNA of the CDR3: TGTGCCAGCAGTTTATCGGGGGCGTACGGCTACACCTTC. Translation: CASSLSGAYGYTF.

V and J are TRBV7-3 and TRBJ2-1, with 8 bases identical to TRBD1. The V gene end was trimmed by 5 bases and the J gene end by 7 bases; junction bases not matched to a gene: 10. The CDR3 extends over 15 amino acids. The germline gives CDR1 SGHTA, CDR2 FQGTGA. CDR3 protein: CASSQTGVMANEQFF. The CDR3, as DNA: TGTGCCAGCAGCCAGACAGGGGTAATGGCAAATGAGCAGTTCTTC.

The V and J genes are TRBV7-9 and TRBJ1-2, with TRBD1 matching over 12 bases. J was trimmed by 4 bases and V by 2 bases; bases with no gene match: 11. There are 18 residues in the CDR3. CDR1 and CDR2 (germline): SEHNR, FQNEAQ (reference sequence). The CDR3 loop is CASSLTWDRGRLVYGYTF. CDR3 nucleotide sequence: TGTGCCAGCAGCTTAACTTGGGACAGGGGGCGCCTAGTCTATGGCTACACCTTC.

The genes are TRBV5-1 and TRBJ2-1; a weak D match, TRBD2 (5 bases). In germline, CDR1 is SGHRS, CDR2 YFSETQ. The CDR3 covers 13 residues. Trimming pared 4 bases from V and 4 bases from J, leaving 9 bases between. The CDR3: CASSKGGYNEQFF. The CDR3 region has the DNA TGCGCCAGCAGCAAGGGCGGGTACAATGAGCAGTTCTTC. Looking up the rest from reference TRBV5-1 and TRBJ2-1 gives the full variable domain: KAGVTQTPRYLIKTRGQQVTLSCSPISGHRSVSWYQQTPGQGLQFLFEYFSETQRNKGNFPGRFSGRQFSNSRSEMNVSTLELGDSALYLCASSKGGYNEQFFGPGTRLTVL.

The V gene is TRBV7-2, the J gene TRBJ1-1, with D perhaps matching TRBD1 (6 bases). CDR3 size: 11 residues. Trimming took 6 bases from V and 6 from J, leaving 8 bases between them. Germline V gene sequence: CDR1 SGHTA, CDR2 FQGNSA. The CDR3 DNA reads as TGTGCCAGCAGGAACAGGGCTGAAGCTTTCTTT. This encodes CASRNRAEAFF.